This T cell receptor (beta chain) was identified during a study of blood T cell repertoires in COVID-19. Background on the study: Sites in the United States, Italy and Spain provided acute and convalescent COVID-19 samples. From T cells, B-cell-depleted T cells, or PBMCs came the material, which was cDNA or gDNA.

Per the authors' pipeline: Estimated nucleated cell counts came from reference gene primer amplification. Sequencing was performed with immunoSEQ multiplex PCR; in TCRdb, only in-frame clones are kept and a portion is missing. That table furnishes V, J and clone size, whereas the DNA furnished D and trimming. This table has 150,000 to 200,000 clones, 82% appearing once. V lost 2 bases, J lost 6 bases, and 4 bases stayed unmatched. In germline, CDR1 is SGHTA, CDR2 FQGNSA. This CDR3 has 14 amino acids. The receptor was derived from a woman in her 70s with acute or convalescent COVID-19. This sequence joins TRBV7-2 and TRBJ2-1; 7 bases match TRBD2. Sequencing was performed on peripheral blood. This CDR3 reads CASSLRLAANEQFF. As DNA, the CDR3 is TGTGCCAGCAGCTTACGTCTAGCGGCCAATGAGCAGTTCTTC.